This TCR beta chain was sequenced for a study of blood T cells in healthy people across ages. Study in general: About one barcoded beta molecule per two T cells was the capture yield of template switching. Study-level results: TCR beta diversity, measured per million T cells, fell in a roughly linear way with age.

Russia was home to the donors, healthy Caucasian individuals aged roughly 6 to 95. For the second PCR, which ran for roughly 6 to 11 cycles, a sample-barcoded 5' primer and a J-beta primer mix were used. The template-switch adaptor, which had 12 random nucleotides, put a tag on each cDNA molecule. MiXCR, applied by TCRdb to the 5' RACE reads, yields one record per CDR3 protein. The sample consists of about a million distinct CDR3 sequences, about 44% of them appearing once. A word on this clonotype: The antigen is unknown.

This CDR3 is 15 amino acids long. V shed 4 bases and J shed 7 bases, with 20 bases lying between them. Per the germline V gene, CDR1 is DFQATT and CDR2 is SNEGSKA (reference sequence). The sequence was obtained from a man aged 25 to 40 in good health. V usage is TRBV20-1 and J usage is TRBJ2-1; D possibly corresponds to TRBD1 (6 bases). What was sequenced was blood. Here the CDR3 DNA reads TGCAGTGCTACCCTCGGTCCCGCGAGGGGGAATGAGCAGTTCTTC. This codes for CSATLGPARGNEQFF.